These 6 T cell receptor beta chains came from one sample sequenced in a study of glioma-infiltrating T cells. Using RNA template, CDR3s of TCR alpha and beta were amplified with iRepertoire arm-PCR. TCRdb independently ran MiXCR on the multiplex PCR reads; one entry per CDR3 protein. Of fewer than 90,000 distinct CDR3 sequences in the sample, around 23% were seen once. Sample: glioma tissue, nonneoplastic brain tissue, or PBMCs (not recorded which). These receptors were taken from a human donor with low-grade glioma or glioblastoma, undergoing nonglioma brain surgery, or in good health (not recorded which).

This clonotype was detected many times. This chain uses TRBV18 with TRBJ2-5; D gene ambiguous. V was trimmed by 8 bases and J by 2 bases, leaving 6 bases between them. The CDR3 has 11 residues. The germline gives CDR1 KGHSH, CDR2 LQKENI. This CDR3 reads CASSFQETQYF. CDR3 in DNA: TGTGCCAGCAGCTTTCAAGAGACCCAGTACTTC.

At least ten counts were recorded for this clonotype. This rearrangement joins TRBV20-1 to TRBJ1-2; the match to TRBD1 covers 8 bases. CDR1 is DFQATT, CDR2 SNEGSKA, per germline (reference sequence). The CDR3 runs 14 residues. V gave up 0 bases and J gave up 5 bases; unmatched junction bases: 5. The CDR3 loop reads CSARDPGQVYGYTF. In DNA form, the CDR3 reads TGCAGTGCTAGAGATCCGGGACAGGTGTATGGCTACACCTTC.

In regard to this clonotype: Without the conserved terminal phenylalanine or tryptophan, this CDR3 likely stems from a read error. This chain uses TRBV18 with TRBJ1-1; no clear D gene. Trimming shortened V by 1 base and J by 1 base, and 4 bases separated the two germline ends. The CDR3 sequence is 13 residues long. Looked up from germline, CDR1 is KGHSH and CDR2 is LQKENI. CDR3 DNA sequence: TGTGCCAGCTCACCACGAGGGAACACTGAAGCTTTCCTT. This sequence encodes CASSPRGNTEAFL.

This clonotype was detected ten times or more. This chain links TRBV19 with TRBJ1-1; 7 nucleotides agree with TRBD1. The germline V gene has CDR1 LNHDA and CDR2 SQIVND (reference sequence). This CDR3 is built from 13 residues. Losses at the gene ends were 5 bases for V and 5 bases for J; bases not matched to a gene: 5. CDR3 in DNA: TGTGCCAGTAGTGCCGACAGGGCAACTGAAGCTTTCTTT. It translates to CASSADRATEAFF.

This clonotype has a count of ten or more. J is TRBJ2-5 and V is TRBV2, with D possibly matching TRBD2 (5 bases). V was trimmed by 6 bases and J by 2 bases, leaving 10 bases between them. This CDR3 has 13 residues. Germline V gene lookup returns CDR1 SNHLY and CDR2 FYNNEI. In DNA form, the CDR3 reads TGTGCCAGCAGACCCGGGGTACAAGAGACCCAGTACTTC. Its protein product is CASRPGVQETQYF.

As for this clonotype: A read error may account for a junction end that differs from germline. V gene TRBV20-1 combines with J gene TRBJ1-1; D is unclear. The CDR3 runs to 11 residues. CDR1 is DFQATT, CDR2 SNEGSKA, per germline (reference sequence). The CDR3 reads CSARGDTKAFF. The DNA for the CDR3 is TGCAGTGCTAGGGGAGACACTAAAGCCTTCTTT.